The 27 T cell receptor beta chains below all came from one sample that was sequenced in a study of regulatory T cells in long-lasting Graves disease. Sequencing libraries for TCR beta were prepared with iRepertoire HTBI primers and Arm-PCR of CDR3 regions. MiXCR, run by TCRdb on the multiplex PCR reads, gives a single entry per CDR3 protein. The sample has 420,000 or so distinct CDR3 sequences, about a sixth seen once. Time point: newly diagnosed GD, antithyroid drugs for less than 3 months. PBMC-derived RNA was used for the TCR library. This same sample was also part of a study on T cells in Graves' hyperthyroidism and ophthalmopathy.

The input for sequencing was peripheral blood mononuclear cells (PBMCs), taken at new diagnosis, from a patient treated with antithyroid drugs. The receptor set was obtained from a woman aged 18-30 years with Graves disease.

The chain uses TRBV20-1 and TRBJ2-1; 8 bases fit TRBD2. The junction had 5 bases not matched to a gene; V was cut back by 4 bases and J by 9 bases. CDR1 and CDR2 (germline): DFQATT, SNEGSKA (reference sequence). The CDR3 spans 12 residues. The CDR3 loop is CSATGLAVEQFF. The CDR3 DNA is TGCAGTGCTACTGGACTAGCCGTTGAGCAGTTCTTC.

There are many counts of this clonotype. The chain joins TRBV6-1 to TRBJ2-7; possible D gene TRBD1, 5 bases. The germline V gene encodes CDR1 MNHNS and CDR2 SASEGT. The CDR3 has 17 residues. The germline V and J ends were trimmed by 3 bases and 0 bases, with 18 bases remaining between them. The chain's CDR3 is CASSEAAGPRSSYEQYF. The CDR3 DNA reads as TGTGCCAGCAGTGAGGCGGCAGGGCCTAGGAGCTCCTACGAGCAGTACTTC.

The genes are TRBV9 and TRBJ2-7; no definite D call. V was clipped by 0 bases and J by 0 bases, with 4 bases between them. The CDR3 is 13 amino acids. Germline values: CDR1 SGDLS, CDR2 YYNGEE. The CDR3 sequence: CASSVDGSYEQYF. In nucleotides, the CDR3 is TGTGCCAGCAGCGTAGACGGCTCCTACGAGCAGTACTTC.

This clonotype has more than one count but fewer than ten. This chain connects TRBV5-5 to TRBJ2-3, with no clear D. The CDR3 totals 14 residues. The germline V gene encodes CDR1 SGHKS and CDR2 YYEKEE (reference sequence). V was clipped by 3 bases and J by 2 bases, with 10 bases between them. The CDR3 DNA sequence: TGTGCCAGCAGCTCTCACAGAGACACAGATACGCAGTATTTT. The encoded protein is CASSSHRDTDTQYF.

In its sample, this clonotype was seen a few times. V is TRBV20-1 and J is TRBJ1-3; D unresolved. Per germline, CDR1 DFQATT and CDR2 SNEGSKA (reference sequence). V was cut by 4 bases and J by 0 bases, with 13 bases left in between. The CDR3 has 15 residues. The CDR3 region has the DNA TGCAGTGCTACGTCGAGGCGGGGCTCTGGAAACACCATATATTTT. Protein product: CSATSRRGSGNTIYF.

CDR3 loop: CASSLQGLPGNTIYF. CDR3 sequence (DNA): TGTGCCAGCAGCTTACAGGGGCTTCCTGGAAACACCATATATTTT. This sequence joins TRBV7-3 and TRBJ1-3; D possibly corresponds to TRBD1 (6 bases). The CDR3 length is 15 residues. Germline V gene lookup returns CDR1 SGHTA and CDR2 FQGTGA. Trimming pared 2 bases from V and 2 bases from J, leaving 10 bases between.

The V gene is TRBV12-3 or TRBV12-4, the J gene TRBJ2-5; 14 bases are a match to TRBD2. J was trimmed by 1 base and V by 5 bases; bases with no gene match: 6. This CDR3 comprises 17 residues. The CDR3 reads CASSPGLAGGTQETQYF. The CDR3 DNA reads as TGTGCCAGCAGTCCAGGACTAGCGGGAGGTACCCAAGAGACCCAGTACTTC.

In this sample, this clonotype turned up a few times. This rearrangement joins TRBV4-1 to TRBJ2-5, with unresolved D. Germline V gene data show CDR1 as MGHRA and CDR2 as YSYEKL. The CDR3 spans 14 residues. V was clipped by 1 base and J by 4 bases, with 10 bases between them. CDR3 nucleotide sequence: TGCGCCAGCAGCCAAGGGACGTACGGAGAGACCCAGTACTTC. Protein: CASSQGTYGETQYF.

This clonotype turned up a few times. The chain has TRBV15 and TRBJ2-7, with TRBD1 identical over 8 bases. V gave up 5 bases and J gave up 3 bases; unmatched junction bases: 6. This CDR3 has 14 residues. Looked up from germline, CDR1 is LNHNV and CDR2 is YYDKDF (reference sequence). The CDR3 sequence is CATSPDRAIYEQYF. CDR3 DNA sequence: TGTGCCACCAGCCCGGACAGGGCCATCTACGAGCAGTACTTC.

This clonotype was observed a single time. The chain links TRBV30 to TRBJ2-2; TRBD1 matches at 9 bases. V gave up 5 bases and J gave up 2 bases; unmatched junction bases: 6. The germline V gene has CDR1 GTSNPN and CDR2 SVGIG (reference sequence). The CDR3 contains 15 residues. The CDR3 coding sequence is TGTGCCTGGGAGGGACAGGGTGGTAACACCGGGGAGCTGTTTTTT. As protein: CAWEGQGGNTGELFF. The entire variable domain, with the rest obtained from reference TRBV30 and TRBJ2-2, is as follows: SQTIHQWPATLVQPVGSPLSLECTVEGTSNPNLYWYRQAAGRGLQLLFYSVGIGQISSEVPQNLSASRPQDRQFILSSKKLLLSDSGFYLCAWEGQGGNTGELFFGEGSRLTVL.

A note on this clonotype: A much larger clonotype is one base distant, so this may be a read error. Here the CDR3 omits its conserved ending phenylalanine or tryptophan, so a read error is the likely source. This chain uses TRBV6-2 or TRBV6-3 with TRBJ2-3; D unclear. Per the germline V gene, CDR1 is MNHEY and CDR2 is SVGEGT. The CDR3 is made up of 13 amino acids. The V end lost 7 bases, the J end lost 1 base, and 9 bases lay between the germline ends. This CDR3 reads CASMDRRTDTQYS. As DNA, the CDR3 is TGTGCCAGCATGGACCGCCGCACAGATACGCAGTATTCT.

This clonotype was observed a few times. The chain couples TRBV19 to TRBJ2-1; possibly TRBD1 for D (5 bases). CDR1 and CDR2 from the germline V gene are LNHDA and SQIVND (reference sequence). The CDR3 is 15 residues long. V was clipped by 3 bases and J by 2 bases, with 11 bases between them. CDR3 sequence reads: CASSILGAAYNEQFF. The CDR3, as DNA: TGTGCCAGTAGTATTCTAGGGGCGGCCTACAATGAGCAGTTCTTC.

This sequence joins TRBV5-1 and TRBJ2-2, with 7 bases lining up with TRBD1. Germline lookup yields CDR1 SGHRS and CDR2 YFSETQ. The CDR3 length is 17 residues. V shed 0 bases and J 1 base; nucleotides not matched to a gene: 6. CDR3 loop: CASSLASNRGNTGELFF. The CDR3 nucleotides are TGCGCCAGCAGCTTGGCTTCAAACAGGGGGAACACCGGGGAGCTGTTTTTT.

This clonotype has a count of ten or more. The rearrangement links TRBV7-2 to TRBJ2-3, with 13 nucleotides matching TRBD2. The germline V gene encodes CDR1 SGHTA and CDR2 FQGNSA. The V gene end was trimmed by 5 bases and the J gene end by 6 bases; junction bases not matched to a gene: 11. This CDR3 is built from 17 residues. The chain's CDR3 is CASSPIRTSGSMDTQYF. CDR3 DNA sequence: TGTGCCAGCAGCCCCATTCGGACTAGCGGGAGTATGGATACGCAGTATTTT.

This clonotype was counted many times. The gene calls are TRBV2 and TRBJ1-5; D gene uncertain. This CDR3 comprises 15 residues. V lost 6 bases and J 3 bases, leaving 15 bases between the germline ends. CDR1 and CDR2 (germline): SNHLY, FYNNEI. This CDR3 reads CASRKLQGDNQPQHF. As DNA, the CDR3 is TGTGCCAGCAGGAAGTTGCAAGGAGACAATCAGCCCCAGCATTTT.

This clonotype was recorded at least ten times. The genes are TRBV28 and TRBJ1-5; 7 bases align to TRBD1. Trimming took 6 bases from V and 3 from J; bases not matched to a gene: 5. The CDR3 has 14 residues. Germline CDR1 reads MDHEN; CDR2 reads SYDVKM. CDR3 protein: CASRAQGDNQPQHF. For the CDR3, the DNA is TGTGCCAGCAGAGCCCAGGGGGACAATCAGCCCCAGCATTTT.

J is TRBJ2-1 and V is TRBV7-8; D may be TRBD1 or TRBD2 (6 bases each). Germline CDR1 SGHVS, CDR2 FQNEAQ. Trimming pared 7 bases from V and 10 bases from J, leaving 11 bases between. This CDR3 comprises 11 residues. CDR3 region: CASKGGTEQFF. In DNA, the CDR3 is TGTGCCAGCAAGGGGGGAACCGAGCAGTTCTTC.

Turning to this clonotype: A single base separates this from a much larger clone, so it may be a read error. The rearrangement links TRBV20-1 to TRBJ2-1; 12 bases match TRBD2. Germline V gives CDR1 DFQATT, CDR2 SNEGSKA (reference sequence). The CDR3 is 14 amino acids. CDR3 in DNA: TGCAGTGCGTCTAGCGGGAGGGTCTACAATGAGCAGTCCTTC. Translated: CSASSGRVYNEQSF.

This clonotype was counted between two and nine times. The V gene is TRBV29-1, the J gene TRBJ1-2; D is unclear. The CDR3 length is 13 residues. Germline V lookup: CDR1 SQVTM, CDR2 ANQGSEA. The V end lost 6 bases, the J end lost 1 base, and 12 bases lay between the germline ends. The CDR3 bases are TGCAGCGTCCGAGGTCGGAATAACTATGGCTACACCTTC. It specifies CSVRGRNNYGYTF.

The V call is TRBV6-2 or TRBV6-3, the J call TRBJ1-4; 10 bases align to TRBD1. This CDR3 spans 15 amino acids. V gave up 6 bases and J gave up 7 bases; unmatched junction bases: 8. Germline V gives CDR1 MNHEY, CDR2 SVGEGT. As DNA, the CDR3 is TGTGCCAGCAGGCAGACCGGGACAGGGGTTGAAAAACTGTTTTTT. Translation gives CASRQTGTGVEKLFF.

The chain links TRBV20-1 to TRBJ2-3; no definite D call. V shed 6 bases and J shed 3 bases, with 13 bases lying between them. CDR3 size: 13 residues. Germline CDR1 DFQATT, CDR2 SNEGSKA (reference sequence). The CDR3 DNA follows: TGCAGTGCAAATCTTGCCGTGACAGATACGCAGTATTTT. This gives the protein CSANLAVTDTQYF.

In its sample, this clonotype was seen a few times. The V call is TRBV4-1, the J call TRBJ2-2; D is unresolved. CDR1 is MGHRA and CDR2 is YSYEKL in the germline V gene. V was pared by 1 base and J by 5 bases, with 5 bases between. The CDR3 has 13 residues. CDR3 nucleotide sequence: TGCGCCAGCAGCCAAGGGGAAACCGGGGAGCTGTTTTTT. This sequence encodes CASSQGETGELFF.

This clonotype was seen repeatedly, ten times or more. The chain uses TRBV6-9 and TRBJ2-7; perhaps TRBD1 as D (5 bases). The V and J ends lost 4 bases and 3 bases respectively, with 16 bases between them. The CDR3 consists of 15 residues. From germline, CDR1 is MNHGY and CDR2 SVAAGI. The CDR3 region has the DNA TGTGCCAGCAGTTTCGGGTGGGGCAAGAACTACGAGCAGTACTTC. Protein: CASSFGWGKNYEQYF.

This clonotype appeared a few times. V and J are TRBV20-1 and TRBJ2-2; 10 positions match TRBD2. CDR3 length equals 15 residues. V lost 5 bases to trimming and J lost 7 bases; unmatched junction nucleotides: 10. CDR1 is DFQATT and CDR2 is SNEGSKA in the germline V gene (reference sequence). DNA for the CDR3: TGCAGTGCTCCCCGGCTAGCGGGAGTTGTCGGGGAGCTGTTTTTT. It yields the protein CSAPRLAGVVGELFF.

This clonotype was detected ten times or more. The J gene is TRBJ2-1, the V gene TRBV20-1; TRBD2 matches at 13 bases. V lost 4 bases, J lost 8 bases, and 5 bases stayed unmatched. The CDR3 contains 14 residues. Germline V gene sequence: CDR1 DFQATT, CDR2 SNEGSKA (reference sequence). The CDR3 reads CSATTSGRADEQFF. The CDR3 coding sequence is TGCAGTGCTACCACTAGCGGGAGGGCCGATGAGCAGTTCTTC.

The chain uses TRBV6-4 and TRBJ2-1, with 7 nucleotides matching TRBD2. In germline, CDR1 is MRHNA, CDR2 SNTAGT. This CDR3 has 16 amino acids. The ends lost 0 bases at V and 9 bases at J; junction bases unmatched: 11. This CDR3 is CASSDSNRGRAGEQFF. DNA of the CDR3: TGTGCCAGCAGTGACTCGAATCGGGGGAGGGCCGGTGAGCAGTTCTTC.

This clonotype was detected ten times or more. V is TRBV2 and J is TRBJ1-2; 8 bases fit TRBD1. Germline V gene sequence: CDR1 SNHLY, CDR2 FYNNEI. The CDR3 loop spans 13 amino acids. Germline trimming cut 7 bases from V and 3 bases from J; bases unmatched to any gene: 4. CDR3 loop: CASIQTGDYGYTF. The CDR3 DNA follows: TGTGCCAGCATTCAGACAGGGGACTATGGCTACACCTTC.